Listed here are 18 T cell receptor beta chains from one sample, sequenced in a study of blood T cell repertoires in COVID-19 (dated by TCRdb to about 2020). Receptor libraries were prepared by the immunoSEQ multiplex PCR assay. This is the immuneACCESS table as TCRdb keeps it, with only in-frame sequences that have V and J called. A part of the clones is gone; compared with another copy, unresolved V genes explain less than half, and the rest is unexplained. The sample records about 36,000 clones, 84% of which are singletons. Of the sample, about 1.5% is held by the ten largest clones. The specimen was peripheral blood. The receptors derive from a man between 60 and 75 years old with COVID-19, enrolled during active disease.

This clone was observed a handful of times. V and J are TRBV9 and TRBJ2-1, with 9 bases identical to TRBD1. The germline gives CDR1 SGDLS, CDR2 YYNGEE. Trimming took 4 bases from V and 12 from J; bases not matched to a gene: 11. This CDR3 has 14 amino acids. CDR3 nucleotide sequence: TGTGCCAGCAGCCCGCAGACAGGGGGGTCGGGGCAGTTCTTC. Amino acid sequence: CASSPQTGGSGQFF.

There are a few counts of this clone. V usage is TRBV27 and J usage is TRBJ2-1, with 8 bases matching TRBD1. Losses at the gene ends were 4 bases for V and 3 bases for J; bases not matched to a gene: 5. This CDR3 is 15 amino acids long. Germline loops: CDR1 MNHEY, CDR2 SMNVEV (reference sequence). The CDR3 nucleotides read TGTGCCAGCAGTTCACGGACAGGGTTCTACAATGAGCAGTTCTTC. Amino acids: CASSSRTGFYNEQFF.

J is TRBJ2-2 and V is TRBV2; TRBD2 matches 7 bases. There are 14 residues in the CDR3. Germline values: CDR1 SNHLY, CDR2 FYNNEI. Trimming at V came to 6 bases and at J to 6 bases, leaving 7 bases not matched to a gene. CDR3 region: CASRPPAGAGELFF. CDR3 DNA: TGTGCCAGCAGACCCCCGGCGGGGGCCGGGGAGCTGTTTTTT. Drawing the rest from reference TRBV2 and TRBJ2-2, the complete variable domain is EPEVTQTPSHQVTQMGQEVILRCVPISNHLYFYWYRQILGQKVEFLVSFYNNEISEKSEIFDDQFSVERPDGSNFTLKIRSTKLEDSAMYFCASRPPAGAGELFFGEGSRLTVL.

This rearrangement joins TRBV4-2 to TRBJ1-5, with D uncertain. This CDR3 has 13 amino acids. CDR1 and CDR2 from the germline V gene are LGHNA and YNFKEQ. Trimming left V 0 bases short and J 11 bases short, with 11 bases between. The CDR3 sequence is CASSQEEGSAQHF. CDR3 nucleotides: TGTGCCAGCAGCCAAGAGGAAGGGAGCGCCCAGCATTTT.

This clone was found once. The chain employs TRBV7-9 and TRBJ2-1, with D perhaps TRBD1 (5 bases). From germline, CDR1 is SEHNR and CDR2 FQNEAQ (reference sequence). Trimming stripped 5 bases from V and 6 bases from J, with 14 bases between. The CDR3 is made up of 14 amino acids. The DNA of the CDR3 is TGTGCCAGCAGCGGAACGACAGTCACCAATGAGCAGTTCTTC. Amino acids: CASSGTTVTNEQFF.

This sequence joins TRBV9 and TRBJ2-7; TRBD2 matches at 8 bases. J lost 0 bases, V lost 3 bases, and 14 bases had no gene match. Looked up from germline, CDR1 is SGDLS and CDR2 is YYNGEE. The CDR3 is made up of 18 amino acids. CDR3 loop: CASSDPGTRSSSSYEQYF. CDR3 bases: TGTGCCAGCAGCGACCCCGGGACTAGAAGTTCTTCCTCCTACGAGCAGTACTTC.

The chain recombines TRBV7-9 with TRBJ2-5; D unresolved. The CDR3 covers 14 residues. The V gene lost 6 bases and the J gene lost 1 base, with 12 bases spanning the gap. Germline V CDR1 and CDR2: SEHNR, FQNEAQ (reference sequence). The CDR3 DNA reads TGTGCCAGCAGTTCCCGGCAGGCCCAAGAGACCCAGTACTTC. Its translation is CASSSRQAQETQYF.

The chain has TRBV5-1 and TRBJ1-2; tentatively, D is TRBD1 (5 bases). The CDR3 contains 13 residues. V lost 0 bases and J 7 bases, leaving 10 bases between the germline ends. Germline assignment: CDR1 SGHRS and CDR2 YFSETQ. CDR3 loop: CASSLGQRGGYTF. The CDR3 coding sequence is TGCGCCAGCAGCTTGGGACAGCGGGGTGGCTACACCTTC.

V gene TRBV27 combines with J gene TRBJ2-1; TRBD2 matches 14 bases. The CDR3 runs 15 residues. The V segment lost 3 bases and the J segment 10 bases; nucleotides outside the gene matches: 5. Germline values: CDR1 MNHEY, CDR2 SMNVEV (reference sequence). In nucleotides, the CDR3 is TGTGCCAGCAGTTTGACTAGCGGGAGGGTTTTCGAGCAGTTCTTC. It is translated as CASSLTSGRVFEQFF.

The count of this clone is one. V is TRBV4-1 and J is TRBJ2-3, with TRBD2 matching 15 bases. The germline CDR1 and CDR2 sequences are MGHRA and YSYEKL. This CDR3 is built from 19 residues. The trim removed 0 bases at V and 2 bases at J, leaving 6 bases unmatched. CDR3 in DNA: TGCGCCAGCAGCCAAGATTGGACTAGCGGGAGGGAAGACACAGATACGCAGTATTTT. Encoded protein: CASSQDWTSGREDTDTQYF.

DNA for the CDR3: TGTGCCAGCAGTTACTCGAGTCAGGCCGACGAGCAGTACTTC. Its translation: CASSYSSQADEQYF. This chain connects TRBV6-6 to TRBJ2-7; D not certain. The CDR3 consists of 14 residues. The germline gives CDR1 MNHNY, CDR2 SVGAGI (reference sequence). V lost 0 bases and J lost 5, with 11 bases in between.

This chain links TRBV12-5 with TRBJ1-5; D gene unclear. Germline CDR1 and CDR2: LGHNT and FRNRAP. Trimming left V 0 bases short and J 6 bases short, with 12 bases between. The CDR3 contains 15 residues. CDR3 coding DNA: TGTGCTAGTGGTTTGGTAATGGGAGGCGGTCAGCCCCAGCATTTT. As protein: CASGLVMGGGQPQHF.

The J gene is TRBJ1-1, the V gene TRBV6-5; no firm D call. Trimming took 7 bases from V and 4 from J, leaving 19 bases between them. This CDR3 is built from 15 residues. Germline CDR1 MNHEY, CDR2 SVGAGI. CDR3 loop: CASTRQGGSVTEAFF. CDR3 bases: TGTGCCAGCACTCGACAAGGAGGTAGCGTCACTGAAGCTTTCTTT.

This clone was seen once. The chain uses TRBV27 and TRBJ2-1; TRBD2 agrees at 14 bases. There are 18 residues in the CDR3. From germline, CDR1 is MNHEY and CDR2 SMNVEV (reference sequence). J was trimmed by 6 bases and V by 5 bases; bases with no gene match: 12. CDR3: CASSRLAGGPPGSNEQFF. The CDR3, as DNA: TGTGCCAGCAGTAGACTAGCGGGAGGGCCTCCGGGAAGCAATGAGCAGTTCTTC.

This rearrangement joins TRBV5-4 to TRBJ2-2, with TRBD2 identical over 12 bases. Looked up from germline, CDR1 is SGHNT and CDR2 is YYREEE (reference sequence). Trimming took 6 bases from V and 6 from J; bases not matched to a gene: 9. The CDR3 is 16 amino acids. CDR3 residues: CASTRSTSGRSGELFF. In DNA, the CDR3 is TGTGCCAGCACCCGGTCAACTAGCGGGAGGTCCGGGGAGCTGTTTTTT.

The genes are TRBV4-3 and TRBJ1-1; D call uncertain. The CDR3 consists of 13 residues. Trimming took off 2 bases at V and 4 bases at J, with 8 bases between the two ends. CDR1 and CDR2 from the germline V gene are LGHNA and YSLEER. CDR3 in DNA: TGCGCCAGCAGCCAAACCTCGGGCACTGAAGCTTTCTTT. This codes for CASSQTSGTEAFF.

The CDR3, as DNA: TGTGCCAGCAGCGTAGGGGGGGGACCCCTCGTCGAGCAGTTCTTC. This translates into CASSVGGGPLVEQFF. V gene TRBV9 combines with J gene TRBJ2-1; TRBD2 matches at 7 bases. V trimming: 0 bases; J trimming: 10 bases; junction bases outside the gene matches: 10. Germline loops: CDR1 SGDLS, CDR2 YYNGEE. The CDR3 totals 15 residues.

The J gene is TRBJ2-7, the V gene TRBV9; TRBD1 might be the D (5 bases). V was trimmed by 4 bases and J by 0 bases, leaving 14 bases between them. The V gene's germline CDR1 is SGDLS and CDR2 YYNGEE. The length of the CDR3 is 15 residues. In nucleotides, the CDR3 is TGTGCCAGCAGCCCCAGGGCGGTTTACTCCTACGAGCAGTACTTC. Protein product: CASSPRAVYSYEQYF.